The 17 T cell receptor beta chains presented below share a single source sample, sequenced in a study of OX40 agonist ivuxolimab in advanced cancers. Generated by immunoSEQ multiplex PCR, the TCRdb table keeps only in-frame clones and is missing some. The table includes roughly 46,000 clones, around 88% detected once. The specimen was CD4+ or CD8+ T cells sorted from blood, collected in a trial of the OX40 agonist ivuxolimab. These receptors were taken from an adult with an advanced solid tumor such as melanoma, head and neck, liver or kidney cancer.

V and J are TRBV4-2 and TRBJ2-3, with 10 bases lining up with TRBD2. This CDR3 contains 15 residues. Losses at the gene ends were 4 bases for V and 0 bases for J; bases not matched to a gene: 1. In germline, CDR1 is LGHNA, CDR2 YNFKEQ. The CDR3 spells CASSLTSGSTDTQYF. CDR3 coding DNA: TGTGCCAGCAGCCTGACTAGCGGGAGCACAGATACGCAGTATTTT.

This clone occurred once. This sequence joins TRBV18 and TRBJ2-7; 7 nucleotides agree with TRBD1. With 3 bases clipped from V and 2 bases from J, the junction kept 7 bases outside the gene matches. This CDR3 is 15 amino acids long. CDR1 and CDR2 from the germline V gene are KGHSH and LQKENI. The CDR3 is CASSPGRTGAYEQYF. CDR3 nucleotide sequence: TGTGCCAGCTCACCGGGTCGGACAGGAGCCTACGAGCAGTACTTC.

This chain connects TRBV2 to TRBJ2-5; either TRBD1 or TRBD2 may supply D (5 bases each). V dropped 5 bases and J dropped 4 bases, with 14 bases sitting between them. The germline V gene has CDR1 SNHLY and CDR2 FYNNEI. This CDR3 contains 14 residues. The CDR3 reads CASSNRDDGETQYF. CDR3 nucleotide sequence: TGTGCCAGCAGTAATCGGGACGATGGAGAGACCCAGTACTTC.

The rearrangement uses TRBV5-1 and TRBJ2-6; D is uncertain. The CDR3 has 16 amino acids. Per germline, CDR1 SGHRS and CDR2 YFSETQ. Trimming stripped 6 bases from V and 1 base from J, with 14 bases between. CDR3 coding DNA: TGCGCCAGCACCTTTGGGTTCCTGTCTGGGGCCAACGTCCTGACTTTC. Translating gives CASTFGFLSGANVLTF.

Regarding this clone: Distinct nucleotide sequences in the sample also encode this CDR3. The chain carries TRBV28 and TRBJ2-7; 8 bases align to TRBD2. This CDR3 has 14 residues. Germline V CDR1 and CDR2: MDHEN, SYDVKM. Unmatched junction bases numbered 5, after V lost 5 bases and J lost 2 bases. The CDR3 DNA follows: TGTGCCAGCAGTCTCGCGGGAGGCCCCTACGAGCAGTACTTC. It encodes CASSLAGGPYEQYF.

V gene TRBV2 combines with J gene TRBJ2-7; D gene ambiguous. V lost 6 bases to trimming and J lost 2 bases, with 8 bases between them. The CDR3 runs 12 residues. CDR1 SNHLY and CDR2 FYNNEI come from the germline V gene. The CDR3, as DNA: TGTGCCAGCAGCCACGGCCCCTACGAGCAGTACTTC. Protein sequence: CASSHGPYEQYF.

This chain links TRBV7-6 with TRBJ2-7; D gene uncertain. Germline values: CDR1 SGHVS, CDR2 FNYEAQ. V was shortened by 0 bases and J by 4 bases, with 13 bases between the two germline ends. CDR3 length: 15 amino acids. CDR3 amino acids: CASSLAAEPSYEQYF. CDR3 DNA: TGTGCCAGCAGCTTAGCGGCGGAGCCCTCTTACGAGCAGTACTTC.

The V gene is TRBV9, the J gene TRBJ1-6, with TRBD1 identical over 7 bases. Germline lookup yields CDR1 SGDLS and CDR2 YYNGEE. The CDR3 is made up of 16 amino acids. Trimming removed 4 bases from V and 7 bases from J; junction bases left unmatched: 11. Here the CDR3 DNA reads TGTGCCAGCAGCAACACCAGGGGGAGGGCGAATTCACCCCTCCACTTT. This sequence encodes CASSNTRGRANSPLHF. Full variable domain (outside the CDR3, taken from reference TRBV9 and TRBJ1-6): DSGVTQTPKHLITATGQRVTLRCSPRSGDLSVYWYQQSLDQGLQFLIQYYNGEERAKGNILERFSAQQFPDLHSELNLSSLELGDSALYFCASSNTRGRANSPLHFGNGTRLTVT.

The chain employs TRBV30 and TRBJ2-1; D ambiguous. The CDR3 has 14 residues. Germline CDR1 and CDR2: GTSNPN and SVGIG (reference sequence). Trimming removed 4 bases from V and 1 base from J, with 11 bases in between. In DNA, the CDR3 is TGTGCCTGGAATGGCGAGCTTTCCTACAATGAGCAGTTCTTC. Translated: CAWNGELSYNEQFF.

This chain joins TRBV30 and TRBJ1-2; 9 bases are shared with TRBD1. The junction had 3 bases not matched to a gene; V was cut back by 0 bases and J by 7 bases. This CDR3 comprises 13 residues. CDR1 is GTSNPN and CDR2 is SVGIG in the germline V gene (reference sequence). The CDR3 protein is CAWSVHRGLGYTF. CDR3 sequence (DNA): TGTGCCTGGAGTGTTCACAGGGGGCTTGGCTACACCTTC.

This rearrangement joins TRBV4-2 to TRBJ2-7; TRBD1 matches 10 bases. V was clipped by 11 bases and J by 6 bases; unmatched bases: 7. CDR1 and CDR2 (germline): LGHNA, YNFKEQ. The CDR3 is 12 amino acids. The CDR3 nucleotides read TGTGCCTCCCGGGACAGGGGCAGCGAGCAGTACTTC. Translating it yields CASRDRGSEQYF.

The V and J genes are TRBV7-2 and TRBJ2-2; D perhaps matches TRBD1 (5 bases). This CDR3 spans 16 amino acids. V lost 1 base and J lost 3, with 12 bases in between. Germline-derived CDR1 and CDR2 are SGHTA and FQGNSA. In DNA, the CDR3 is TGTGCCAGCAGCTTAGATCAGGGTGTGGACACCGGGGAGCTGTTTTTT. It codes for CASSLDQGVDTGELFF.

This clone was seen just once. Its ends do not fully match the called genes, so a read error is possible. The chain carries TRBV6-6 and TRBJ2-7, with a tentative D call TRBD1 (6 bases). This CDR3 contains 13 residues. CDR1 is MNHNY, CDR2 SVGAGI, per germline (reference sequence). In nucleotides, the CDR3 is TGTGCCAGCAGCCCACCCCTACAGGGTAGCCTGCACTTC. Amino acids: CASSPPLQGSLHF.

V usage is TRBV5-1 and J usage is TRBJ2-2; D is unclear. The germline V gene encodes CDR1 SGHRS and CDR2 YFSETQ. The CDR3 loop spans 13 amino acids. With 0 bases removed from V and 8 bases from J, the gap between germline ends came to 8 bases. The CDR3 DNA reads TGCGCCAGCAGCTTGGTTCCCGGGGGGGAGCTGTTTTTT. Translation: CASSLVPGGELFF.

The chain combines TRBV19 with TRBJ2-2; D unresolved. Trimming removed 1 base at V and 4 bases at J, with 7 bases between. CDR1 is LNHDA, CDR2 SQIVND, per germline (reference sequence). The CDR3 is 14 amino acids. Here the CDR3 reads CASSIGVGTGELFF. CDR3 sequence (DNA): TGTGCCAGTAGTATAGGTGTGGGCACCGGGGAGCTGTTTTTT.

This clone appeared a few times. The V and J genes are TRBV7-8 and TRBJ1-5; TRBD1 matches at 7 bases. CDR3 length equals 15 residues. Germline-derived CDR1 and CDR2 are SGHVS and FQNEAQ. V lost 1 base to trimming and J lost 2 bases; unmatched junction nucleotides: 2. The CDR3 DNA is TGTGCCAGCAGCTTAGTTGGGACAGGCAATCAGCCCCAGCATTTT. Translation: CASSLVGTGNQPQHF.

V and J are TRBV5-1 and TRBJ2-7; 8 bases map to TRBD1. CDR1 is SGHRS, CDR2 YFSETQ, per germline. Losses at the gene ends were 4 bases for V and 3 bases for J; bases not matched to a gene: 6. The CDR3 runs to 14 residues. DNA for the CDR3: TGCGCCAGCAGCGTACGGACAGGGAACTACGAGCAGTACTTC. Encoded protein: CASSVRTGNYEQYF.